Described below is a single T cell receptor (beta chain) sequence and its context. Its antigen remains unidentified. It has no much larger one-base neighbor in the sample; base qualities were not kept. Using the immunoSEQ TRB Survey service, rearranged CDR3 beta regions were amplified from genomic DNA with multiplex V and J primers. To keep sequencing depth equal across samples, survey-level depth of up to 500,000 reads per sample was applied. Libraries were purified and pooled, and sequencing was performed on Illumina technology. Per the source publication's procedure: immunoSEQ online tools were used for productive clonality, sample overlap, pairwise scatters, CDR3 beta length, V/D/J gene usage and productiveness. Alongside Shannon and Simpson indices, calculated diversity was computed as the number of unique rearrangements divided by total templates, multiplied by 100. For principal component analysis, Z-score normalized data were analyzed with the R prcomp function and the ggbiplot package. Morisita's index was used to quantify blood-rectal clonal overlap within each subject. Here the immuneACCESS table is served through TCRdb, limited to in-frame sequences with V and J called. Missing clones are a known gap in these copies; in checked studies unresolved V genes cover under half, and the rest lacks a known reason. V, J and clone size were drawn from that table, and D and trimming were deduced from the DNA. Across this sample there are 65,000 or so clones, with roughly 90% seen only once. The biggest ten clones account for 3% to 4.5% of the sample.

CDR1 is given as SGHAT and CDR2 as FQNNGV, both from the germline V gene. Deletion took 4 bases off V and 0 bases off J, with a span of 13 bases between the germline ends. Including the terminal cysteine and phenylalanine, the CDR3 comprises 15 residues. Of all the DNA, just the CDR3 is kept, 45 bases in frame from base 1. Before the diagnostic colonoscopy, none of the ulcerative colitis patients had been given any immunosuppressive medication. Blood was sampled at the same time as the colonoscopy. The Wizard kit (Promega) was used to extract genomic DNA from both blood and intestinal samples. These data originate in a study of pediatric ulcerative colitis (dated 2019 in TCRdb). Looking at the study overall: Of the ulcerative colitis patients, seven had pancolitis and two had left-sided colitis, and histology in every patient was consistent with ulcerative colitis. From roughly 10 newly diagnosed, treatment-naive pediatric ulcerative colitis patients and four non-IBD control children, paired blood and rectal samples were collected. By Pediatric Ulcerative Colitis Activity Index, mild disease was classified in a couple of patients, moderate disease in four and acute severe colitis in three. Findings and caveats that apply to the study as a whole: The healthy control group was small, with only a handful of individuals. Because repertoires came from total lymphocyte DNA, patterns in rare subsets such as regulatory T cells may not be reflected. For technical reasons, the blood samples of a couple of patients yielded substantially fewer templates, so those samples were excluded from the blood-rectal overlap analysis. Two rectal CDR3 clonotypes were present in all ulcerative colitis patients and in none of the controls. Compared with controls, ulcerative colitis patients showed significantly higher autologous blood-rectal clonal overlap, a finding that suggests increased T cell trafficking to inflamed tissue. Controls, mild-moderate and acute severe colitis patients were separated by rectal repertoire features, and reduced rectal diversity due to clonal expansions was observed in acute severe colitis.

This TCR came from a boy aged 10-17 years with severe ulcerative colitis. The specimen was blood. The chain is assembled from TRBV11-2 and TRBJ2-7; the D segment might be TRBD1 or TRBD2, since each matches 5 bases. The sequence in DNA is TGTGCCAGCAGCTCGAATACAGGAGGCTCCTACGAGCAGTACTTC. Its coded protein is CASSSNTGGSYEQYF.